This T cell receptor (beta chain) was found in a study of shared clonotypes between healthy human individuals. V was cut by 6 bases and J by 2 bases, with 16 bases left in between. Germline V gene data show CDR1 as SQVTM and CDR2 as ANQGSEA. The CDR3 is 14 amino acids. Some clones are missing from TCRdb's copy, which holds only in-frame ones; the method was immunoSEQ multiplex PCR. Seen here are 550,000 to 850,000 clones, about two thirds observed once, and the top ten hold under 2%. The sequence was obtained from a woman in her 30s in good health. The chain uses TRBV29-1 and TRBJ1-1; no clear D gene. The sample comprised memory CD4+ T cells sorted from blood. Subset defined: CD45RA-negative fraction. The CDR3 reads CSVGGTRGNTEAFF. In DNA, the CDR3 is TGCAGCGTCGGTGGAACTCGGGGTAACACTGAAGCTTTCTTT.